What follows is one T cell receptor beta chain and its context. The antigen is not known. These data come from a study of graft-versus-host responses after intestinal transplantation. Study outcomes and limitations: The presence of high graft-versus-host to host-versus-graft clonal ratios in allografts characterized patients with graft-donor T cell macrochimerism. Peak levels of circulating GvH clones tracked with early post-transplant HvG declines.

Assay used: immunoSEQ multiplex PCR; TCRdb lists only in-frame clones, some missing. The sample has 80,000 to 95,000 clones, roughly nine tenths seen once. This material consisted of unstimulated CD4+ T cells sorted from spleen or lymph node cells, taken before transplant. The origin of this receptor is a human donor who was the organ donor for an intestinal transplant.

CDR3 bases: TGCAGCGTTGCCGCACGGACAGGGGCCTACGAGCAGTACTTC. This encodes CSVAARTGAYEQYF. This rearrangement joins TRBV29-1 to TRBJ2-7; 9 nucleotides match TRBD1. CDR3 length equals 14 residues. Trimming took 4 bases from V and 2 from J; bases not matched to a gene: 6. Germline CDR1 SQVTM, CDR2 ANQGSEA.